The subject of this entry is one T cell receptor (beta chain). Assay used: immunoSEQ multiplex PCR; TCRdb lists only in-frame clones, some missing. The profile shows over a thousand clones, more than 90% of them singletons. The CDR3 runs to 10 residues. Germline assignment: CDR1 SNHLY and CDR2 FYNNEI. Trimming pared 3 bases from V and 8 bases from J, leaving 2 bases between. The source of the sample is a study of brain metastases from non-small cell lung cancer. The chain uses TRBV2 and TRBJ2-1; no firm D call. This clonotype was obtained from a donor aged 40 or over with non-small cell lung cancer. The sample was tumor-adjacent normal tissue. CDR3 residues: CASSDYEQFF. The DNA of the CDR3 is TGTGCCAGCAGTGATTATGAGCAGTTCTTC.